Here is one T cell receptor beta chain with its context. This receptor's antigen is unknown. There are no base qualities to consult, and no much larger clone falls within one base. These data belong to a study of shared clonotypes between healthy human individuals (dated by TCRdb to 2020 to 2021). Regarding the research as a whole: The cohort included a few men and a couple of women between 18 and 49 years of age. Per donor, three plates each were used for CD4 naive and CD4 memory, two for CD8 naive, and one for CD8 memory. Between about 0.8 and 9.5 billion PBMCs per donor were obtained by leukapheresis. Libraries were prepared and TCR repertoires were sequenced by different laboratories using diverse techniques, in order to increase sequencing depth and limit assay-specific biases. To estimate repertoire size and how much clonotype sharing occurs between individuals, the study deeply sequenced the blood TCR repertoires of 4 to 6 healthy adults. Study-wide findings and limitations: Pairwise subsampling indicated that sequencing depth was expected to affect the degree of clonotype sharing among donors. Sampling was restricted to blood, and TCR repertoires in tissues likely differ from the TCR repertoires found in blood. The small number of donors limited the genetic and exposure-history diversity represented. Clonotypes shared by all four sorted-subset donors showed higher generation probabilities than non-shared clonotypes. Rarefaction of sorted-subset datasets indicated incomplete sequencing despite the large sequencing depth. Naive subsets generally had larger estimated clonotype richness than memory subsets did. Across a handful of donors, approximately 5% of naive CD4, 3.5% of naive CD8, about 2.3% of memory CD4, and 0.4% of memory CD8 clonotypes were shared.

Using the deep immunoSEQ assay, multiplex PCR amplified TCR CDR3 regions from genomic DNA. Extracted genomic DNA from each cell subset was distributed evenly across all wells of several immunoSEQ 96-well plates, and each plate was treated as a replicate. For sorted subsets, around 0.2 ug of genomic DNA, equivalent to roughly 33,000 T cell genomes, went into each replicate PCR. The purified libraries were quantified using a Qubit 3.0 fluorometer, sized with a Bioanalyzer 2100, and then quantified again using the KAPA Library Quantification kit. Every immunoSEQ 96-well plate was sequenced on a separate single-read 150-cycle Illumina NextSeq 550 flow cell. As for the authors' bioinformatics: Because the immunoSEQ output held only junctional sequences and lacked quality scores, the filtering could not match the filtering applied to full-length reads. To assign V/J genes and CDR3, sequences were annotated using PyIR, a Python wrapper for IgBLAST v1.9, with IMGT germline references. Reads were removed for weak V/J assignments (E-value above 1e-6), missing CDR3, stop codons, out-of-frame junctions, or ambiguous translated residues. A V3J clonotype was defined by an identical inferred V gene, J gene, and CDR3 amino acid sequence. Percentage overlap between repertoires was calculated by dividing the number of shared unique clonotypes by the size of the smaller repertoire. Richness of each repertoire was evaluated using RTK rarefaction, the Chao1 estimator, and Recon v2.1 estimates of unobserved clonotypes. OLGA was used to compute generation probabilities for all TCRbeta clonotypes that the gDNA method yielded from a few donors. Here the immuneACCESS table is served through TCRdb, limited to in-frame sequences with V and J called. Missing clones are a known gap in these copies; in checked studies unresolved V genes cover under half, and the rest lacks a known reason. That table supplies the V and J calls and clone size; D and trimming were determined from the DNA. The sample has about 1 million clones on record, about 80% of them singletons. The ten largest clones add up to roughly 1.4% of the sample.

Donors were healthy HIV-negative adults with no recently reported acute infections or vaccinations. Every donor was a Caucasian adult living in Nashville, Tennessee, USA. CD4+ T cells were enriched through magnetic negative selection, after which naive cells were positively selected on CD45RA and the remaining negative fraction served as the memory subset. After blood collection by leukapheresis, PBMCs were isolated using Ficoll-Histopaque density gradient centrifugation and then cryopreserved in the vapor phase of liquid nitrogen. Analytical flow cytometry was used to check the purity and quantity of every magnetically sorted T cell population. Genomic DNA was isolated from every sorted fraction and measured by UV absorbance on a Nanodrop 2000c. This clonotype was sampled from a young man in good health. Sequencing used memory CD4+ T cells sorted from blood. The cell subset or site label corresponds to: CD45RA-negative fraction.

The CDR3 loop reads CASSPADLWTGGIQETQYF. The bases read TGTGCCAGCAGCCCTGCCGACCTGTGGACAGGGGGGATCCAAGAGACCCAGTACTTC. The V gene is TRBV5-6 and the J gene is TRBJ2-5; 10 of the junction bases match TRBD1. Germline trimming: 4 bases from V, 1 base from J; junction bases outside gene matches: 16. The CDR3 contains 19 residues, cysteine and phenylalanine counted. Only the CDR3 region is kept as DNA, spanning 57 bases read in frame from base 1. Looking up the germline V gene yields CDR1 SGHDT and CDR2 YYEEEE.